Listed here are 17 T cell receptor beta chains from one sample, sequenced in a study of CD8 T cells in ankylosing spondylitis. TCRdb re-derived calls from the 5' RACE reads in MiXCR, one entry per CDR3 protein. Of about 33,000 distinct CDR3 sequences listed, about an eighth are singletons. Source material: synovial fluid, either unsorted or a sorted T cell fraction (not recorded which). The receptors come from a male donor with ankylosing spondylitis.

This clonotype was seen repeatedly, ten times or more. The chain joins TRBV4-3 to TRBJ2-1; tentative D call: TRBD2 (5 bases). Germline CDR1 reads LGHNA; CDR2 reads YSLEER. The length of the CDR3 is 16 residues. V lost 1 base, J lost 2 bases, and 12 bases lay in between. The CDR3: CASSQGVTGTYNEQFF. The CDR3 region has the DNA TGCGCCAGCAGCCAAGGAGTTACGGGAACCTACAATGAGCAGTTCTTC.

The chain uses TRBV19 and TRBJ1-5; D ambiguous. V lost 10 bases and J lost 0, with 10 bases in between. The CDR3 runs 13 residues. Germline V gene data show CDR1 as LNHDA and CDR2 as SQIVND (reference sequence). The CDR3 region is CATTEYSNQPQHF. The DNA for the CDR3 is TGTGCCACCACCGAGTATAGCAATCAGCCCCAGCATTTT.

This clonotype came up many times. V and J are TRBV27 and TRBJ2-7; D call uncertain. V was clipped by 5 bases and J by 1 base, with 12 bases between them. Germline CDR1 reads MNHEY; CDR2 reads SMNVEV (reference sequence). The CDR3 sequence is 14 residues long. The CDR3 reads CASSLSRISYEQYF. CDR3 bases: TGTGCCAGCAGTCTGTCTCGTATATCCTACGAGCAGTACTTC.

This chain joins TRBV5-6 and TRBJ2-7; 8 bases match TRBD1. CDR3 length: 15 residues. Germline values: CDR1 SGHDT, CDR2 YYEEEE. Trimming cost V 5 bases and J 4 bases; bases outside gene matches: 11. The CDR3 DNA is TGTGCCAGCAGACCCGGACAGGGTTGGGGGTACGAGCAGTACTTC. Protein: CASRPGQGWGYEQYF.

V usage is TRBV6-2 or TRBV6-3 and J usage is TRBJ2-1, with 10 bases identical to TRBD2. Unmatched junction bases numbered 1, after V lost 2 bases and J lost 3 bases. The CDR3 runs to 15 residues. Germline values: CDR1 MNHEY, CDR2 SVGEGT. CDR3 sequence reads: CASSYRLAGYNEQFF. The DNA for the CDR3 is TGTGCCAGCAGTTACAGACTAGCGGGCTACAATGAGCAGTTCTTC.

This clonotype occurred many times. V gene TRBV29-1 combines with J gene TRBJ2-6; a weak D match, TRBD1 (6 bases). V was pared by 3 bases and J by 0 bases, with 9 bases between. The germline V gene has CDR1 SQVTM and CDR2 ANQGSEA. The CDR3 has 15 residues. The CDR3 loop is CSVDGQSSGANVLTF. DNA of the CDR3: TGCAGCGTTGACGGACAGAGCTCTGGGGCCAACGTCCTGACTTTC.

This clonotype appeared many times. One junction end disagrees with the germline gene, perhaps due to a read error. DNA for the CDR3: TGTGCTAGCAGCCGAACGCGTATGGAGGGAGAGACCCAGTACTTC. It yields the protein CASSRTRMEGETQYF. This chain joins TRBV7-7 and TRBJ2-5; tentative D call: TRBD2 (6 bases). Germline values: CDR1 SSHAT, CDR2 FNYEAQ (reference sequence). This CDR3 has 15 amino acids.

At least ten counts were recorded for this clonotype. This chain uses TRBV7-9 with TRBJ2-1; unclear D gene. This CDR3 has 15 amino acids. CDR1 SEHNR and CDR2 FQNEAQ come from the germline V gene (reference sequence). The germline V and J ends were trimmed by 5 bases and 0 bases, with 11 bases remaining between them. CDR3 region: CASSLILSSYNEQFF. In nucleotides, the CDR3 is TGTGCCAGCAGCCTGATACTTAGCTCCTACAATGAGCAGTTCTTC.

The DNA of the CDR3 is TGCAGTCACAGGGGGTCAGATTCACCTCGCATGAACACTGAAGCTTTCTTT. This translates into CSHRGSDSPRMNTEAFF. The chain has TRBV20-1 and TRBJ1-1, with 8 nucleotides matching TRBD1. The CDR3 extends over 17 amino acids. Germline V CDR1 and CDR2: DFQATT, SNEGSKA (reference sequence). Trimming cost V 8 bases and J 0 bases; bases outside gene matches: 17.

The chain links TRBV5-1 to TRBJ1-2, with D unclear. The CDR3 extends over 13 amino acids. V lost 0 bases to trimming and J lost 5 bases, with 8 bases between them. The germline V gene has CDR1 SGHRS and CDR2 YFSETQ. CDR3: CASSLGREYGYTF. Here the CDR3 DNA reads TGCGCCAGCAGCTTGGGCAGAGAGTATGGCTACACCTTC.

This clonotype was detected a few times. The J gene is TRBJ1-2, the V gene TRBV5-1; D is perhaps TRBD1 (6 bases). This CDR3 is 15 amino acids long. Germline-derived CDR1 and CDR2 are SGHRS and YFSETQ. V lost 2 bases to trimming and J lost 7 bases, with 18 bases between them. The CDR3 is CASSFQTDSLVGYTF. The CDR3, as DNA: TGCGCCAGCAGCTTCCAAACGGACAGTCTCGTTGGCTACACCTTC.

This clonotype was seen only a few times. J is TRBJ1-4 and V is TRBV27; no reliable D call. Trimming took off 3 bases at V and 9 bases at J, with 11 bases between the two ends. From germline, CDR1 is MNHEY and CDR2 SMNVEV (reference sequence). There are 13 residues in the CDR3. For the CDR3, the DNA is TGTGCCAGCAGTTTCGCGCCCCGCAAAAAACTGTTTTTT. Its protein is CASSFAPRKKLFF.

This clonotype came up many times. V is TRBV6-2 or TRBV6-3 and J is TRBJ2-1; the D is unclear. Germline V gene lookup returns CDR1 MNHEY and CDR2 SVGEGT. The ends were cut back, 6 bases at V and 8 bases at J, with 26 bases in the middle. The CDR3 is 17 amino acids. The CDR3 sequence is CASRPRILFGYKYEQFF. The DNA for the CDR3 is TGTGCCAGCAGGCCACGCATCCTATTCGGGTACAAATATGAGCAGTTCTTC.

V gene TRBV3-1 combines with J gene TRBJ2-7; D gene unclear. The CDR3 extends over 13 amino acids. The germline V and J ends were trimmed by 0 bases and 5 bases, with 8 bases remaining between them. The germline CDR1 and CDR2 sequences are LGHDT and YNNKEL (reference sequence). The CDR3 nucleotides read TGTGCCAGCAGCCAAGAAAATTCCCACGAGCAGTACTTC. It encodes CASSQENSHEQYF.

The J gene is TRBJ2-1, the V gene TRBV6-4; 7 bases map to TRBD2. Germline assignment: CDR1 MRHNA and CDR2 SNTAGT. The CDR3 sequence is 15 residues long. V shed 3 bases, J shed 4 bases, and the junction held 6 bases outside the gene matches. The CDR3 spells CASSERAGSYNEQFF. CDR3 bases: TGTGCCAGCAGTGAAAGAGCGGGAAGTTACAATGAGCAGTTCTTC.

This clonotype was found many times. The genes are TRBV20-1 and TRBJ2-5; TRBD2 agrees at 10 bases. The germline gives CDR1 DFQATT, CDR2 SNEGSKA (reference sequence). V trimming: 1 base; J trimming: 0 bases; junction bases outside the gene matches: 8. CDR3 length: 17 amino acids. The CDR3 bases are TGCAGTGCTAGAGTAGGGCTAGCGGGAGCCTACCAAGAGACCCAGTACTTC. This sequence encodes CSARVGLAGAYQETQYF.

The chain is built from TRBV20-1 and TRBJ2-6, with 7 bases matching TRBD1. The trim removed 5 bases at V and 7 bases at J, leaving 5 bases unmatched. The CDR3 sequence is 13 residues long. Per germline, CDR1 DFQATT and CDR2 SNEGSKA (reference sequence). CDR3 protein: CSAENRGANVLTF. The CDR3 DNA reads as TGCAGTGCTGAAAACAGGGGAGCCAACGTCCTGACTTTC.